This T cell receptor (beta chain) was identified during a study of blood T cell repertoires in COVID-19. Germline CDR1 SGHNT, CDR2 YYREEE (reference sequence). V lost 0 bases, J lost 3 bases, and 8 bases stayed unmatched. CDR3 length equals 16 residues. As originally analysed: Estimation of nucleated cell counts was performed using reference gene primer amplification. Clones were sequenced by immunoSEQ multiplex PCR, and TCRdb holds only the in-frame ones, with some missing. The D gene and trimming were derived from the DNA, and the V and J assignments and clone size from that table. The repertoire holds tens of thousands of clones, about four fifths seen once, with about 21% in the top ten.

This TCR was recovered from a man aged 65 to 79 with acute or convalescent COVID-19. The chain employs TRBV5-4 and TRBJ1-2; 7 bases are a match to TRBD1. Sample: peripheral blood. The CDR3: CASSLGPRGPDYGYTF. CDR3 coding DNA: TGTGCCAGCAGCTTGGGGCCTAGGGGGCCGGACTATGGCTACACCTTC.